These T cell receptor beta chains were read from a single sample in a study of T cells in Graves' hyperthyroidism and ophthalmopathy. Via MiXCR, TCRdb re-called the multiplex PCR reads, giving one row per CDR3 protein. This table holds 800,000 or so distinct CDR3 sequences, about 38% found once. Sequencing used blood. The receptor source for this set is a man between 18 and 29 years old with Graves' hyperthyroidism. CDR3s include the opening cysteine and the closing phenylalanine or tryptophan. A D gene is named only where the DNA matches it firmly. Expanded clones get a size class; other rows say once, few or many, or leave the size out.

CDR3aa: CSASYSPTEAFF
CDR3nt: TGCAGTGCTTCCTACTCACCGACTGAAGCTTTCTTT
abundance: NA
v_gene: TRBV20-1
j_gene: TRBJ1-1
d_gene: NA

CDR3aa: CATQDRGLYEQYF
CDR3nt: TGTGCCACCCAAGACAGGGGACTCTACGAGCAGTACTTC
abundance: NA
v_gene: TRBV15
j_gene: TRBJ2-7
d_gene: TRBD1

CDR3aa: CSAGTGGLDTQYF
CDR3nt: TGCAGCGCTGGGACAGGGGGGCTGGATACGCAGTATTTT
abundance: few
v_gene: TRBV29-1
j_gene: TRBJ2-3
d_gene: TRBD1

CDR3aa: CASSLGWAGTNYGYTF
CDR3nt: TGTGCCAGCAGCCTAGGGTGGGCCGGAACAAACTATGGCTACACCTTC
abundance: once
v_gene: TRBV12-3/TRBV12-4
j_gene: TRBJ1-2
d_gene: NA

CDR3aa: CASSLRRGGTFF
CDR3nt: TGTGCCAGCAGCCTAAGGCGTGGGGGGACTTTCTTT
abundance: NA
v_gene: TRBV12-3/TRBV12-4
j_gene: TRBJ1-1
d_gene: NA

CDR3aa: CASSPRGALNTEAFF
CDR3nt: TGTGCCAGCAGCCCGAGGGGGGCTCTGAACACTGAAGCTTTCTTT
abundance: many
v_gene: TRBV12-3/TRBV12-4
j_gene: TRBJ1-1
d_gene: NA

CDR3aa: CASTWDRYYGYTF
CDR3nt: TGTGCCAGCACCTGGGACAGGTACTATGGCTACACCTTC
abundance: NA
v_gene: TRBV6-1
j_gene: TRBJ1-2
d_gene: TRBD1

CDR3aa: CASSHLGGEEGQPQHF
CDR3nt: TGTGCCAGCAGCCACCTCGGGGGCGAAGAGGGTCAGCCCCAGCATTTT
abundance: NA
v_gene: TRBV2
j_gene: TRBJ1-5
d_gene: NA

CDR3aa: CASSLGVGGPLYF
CDR3nt: TGTGCCAGCAGCTTAGGTGTGGGGGGCCCCCTGTACTTC
abundance: few
v_gene: TRBV5-6
j_gene: TRBJ2-5
d_gene: NA

CDR3aa: CASSLANQQETQYF
CDR3nt: TGTGCTAGCAGCTTAGCGAACCAGCAAGAGACCCAGTACTTC
abundance: few
v_gene: TRBV7-7
j_gene: TRBJ2-5
d_gene: NA

CDR3aa: CASRHIGKLFF
CDR3nt: TGTGCCAGCAGGCATATCGGTAAACTGTTTTTT
abundance: NA
v_gene: TRBV6-6
j_gene: TRBJ1-4
d_gene: NA

CDR3aa: CSASAAAGGTYEQYF
CDR3nt: TGCAGTGCTAGCGCTGCGGCAGGGGGCACCTACGAGCAGTACTTC
abundance: many
v_gene: TRBV20-1
j_gene: TRBJ2-7
d_gene: TRBD1

CDR3aa: CASSQWQPGKLFF
CDR3nt: TGCGCCAGCAGCCAATGGCAGCCTGGAAAACTGTTTTTT
abundance: few
v_gene: TRBV4-3
j_gene: TRBJ1-4
d_gene: NA

CDR3aa: CASSLEQGPRMSTGELFF
CDR3nt: TGTGCCAGCAGCTTAGAACAGGGGCCTAGAATGAGCACCGGGGAGCTGTTTTTT
abundance: NA
v_gene: TRBV11-2
j_gene: TRBJ2-2
d_gene: TRBD1

CDR3aa: CASSQDVRGLNTEAFF
CDR3nt: TGTGCCAGCAGCCAAGATGTACGGGGGTTGAACACTGAAGCTTTCTTT
abundance: NA
v_gene: TRBV9
j_gene: TRBJ1-1
d_gene: NA

CDR3aa: CASSLRVPYSNQPQHF
CDR3nt: TGTGCCAGCAGCCTGAGGGTACCCTATAGCAATCAGCCCCAGCATTTT
abundance: NA
v_gene: TRBV2
j_gene: TRBJ1-5
d_gene: NA

CDR3aa: CASSYSDSYNSPLHF
CDR3nt: TGTGCCAGCAGTTACTCGGACTCGTATAATTCACCCCTCCACTTT
abundance: NA
v_gene: TRBV6-5
j_gene: TRBJ1-6
d_gene: NA

CDR3aa: CARGNGHRAETQYF
CDR3nt: TGTGCCAGAGGGAACGGACACCGAGCCGAGACCCAGTACTTC
abundance: few
v_gene: TRBV6-1
j_gene: TRBJ2-5
d_gene: NA

CDR3aa: CASSLPTSSGNTIYF
CDR3nt: TGTGCCAGCAGCTTACCCACGAGCTCTGGAAACACCATATATTTT
abundance: NA
v_gene: TRBV7-6
j_gene: TRBJ1-3
d_gene: NA

CDR3aa: CASFNERGHQETQYF
CDR3nt: TGCGCCAGCTTCAACGAGCGGGGGCACCAAGAGACCCAGTACTTC
abundance: once
v_gene: TRBV5-1
j_gene: TRBJ2-5
d_gene: TRBD2

CDR3aa: CASQRRGSGNTIYF
CDR3nt: TGTGCCTCTCAGCGGAGGGGCTCTGGAAACACCATATATTTT
abundance: few
v_gene: TRBV19
j_gene: TRBJ1-3
d_gene: NA

CDR3aa: CATSRETGRETQYF
CDR3nt: TGTGCCACCAGCAGAGAAACCGGGAGAGAGACCCAGTACTTC
abundance: many
v_gene: TRBV15
j_gene: TRBJ2-5
d_gene: NA

CDR3aa: CASSWLETQYF
CDR3nt: TGTGCCAGCAGTTGGTTGGAGACCCAGTACTTC
abundance: many
v_gene: TRBV5-6
j_gene: TRBJ2-5
d_gene: NA

CDR3aa: CASSVQTGDETQYF
CDR3nt: TGTGCCAGCAGCGTCCAGACAGGGGACGAGACCCAGTACTTC
abundance: NA
v_gene: TRBV9
j_gene: TRBJ2-5
d_gene: TRBD1

CDR3aa: CAGVHRGNGELFF
CDR3nt: TGTGCCGGGGTCCACAGGGGAAACGGGGAGCTGTTTTTT
abundance: few
v_gene: TRBV7-6
j_gene: TRBJ2-2
d_gene: TRBD1

CDR3aa: CSVERDGTHNEQFF
CDR3nt: TGCAGCGTCGAACGGGACGGGACACACAATGAGCAGTTCTTC
abundance: NA
v_gene: TRBV29-1
j_gene: TRBJ2-1
d_gene: NA

CDR3aa: CSAGRPYGYTF
CDR3nt: TGCAGCGCCGGACGCCCCTATGGCTACACCTTC
abundance: NA
v_gene: TRBV29-1
j_gene: TRBJ1-2
d_gene: NA

CDR3aa: CATSPGQGIQPQHF
CDR3nt: TGTGCCACCAGTCCGGGACAGGGTATCCAGCCCCAGCATTTT
abundance: NA
v_gene: TRBV15
j_gene: TRBJ1-5
d_gene: TRBD1

CDR3aa: CASSWTVSNTEAFF
CDR3nt: TGTGCCAGCAGCTGGACGGTCTCGAACACTGAAGCTTTCTTT
abundance: few
v_gene: TRBV5-8
j_gene: TRBJ1-1
d_gene: NA

CDR3aa: CASIAGVHTEAFF
CDR3nt: TGTGCCAGCATCGCAGGGGTTCACACTGAAGCTTTCTTT
abundance: many
v_gene: TRBV2
j_gene: TRBJ1-1
d_gene: NA

CDR3aa: CASSVGGYEQYF
CDR3nt: TGCGCCAGCAGTGTAGGCGGCTACGAGCAGTACTTC
abundance: many
v_gene: TRBV9
j_gene: TRBJ2-7
d_gene: NA

CDR3aa: CASSGGTSGTETQYF
CDR3nt: TGTGCCAGCAGCGGCGGGACTAGCGGTACGGAGACCCAGTACTTC
abundance: many
v_gene: TRBV7-8
j_gene: TRBJ2-5
d_gene: TRBD2

CDR3aa: CASSSSLNQPQHF
CDR3nt: TGTGCCAGCTCCTCCTCCCTCAATCAGCCCCAGCATTTT
abundance: many
v_gene: TRBV19
j_gene: TRBJ1-5
d_gene: NA

CDR3aa: CAISGGWYGNQPQHF
CDR3nt: TGTGCCATCAGTGGTGGCTGGTATGGCAATCAGCCCCAGCATTTT
abundance: NA
v_gene: TRBV10-3
j_gene: TRBJ1-5
d_gene: NA

CDR3aa: CASSLTRGPRTGELFF
CDR3nt: TGTGCCAGCAGCTTGACGAGGGGACCGAGAACCGGGGAGCTGTTTTTT
abundance: NA
v_gene: TRBV7-9
j_gene: TRBJ2-2
d_gene: NA

CDR3aa: CASSLLPQSYEQYF
CDR3nt: TGTGCCAGCAGCTTGTTGCCCCAATCCTACGAGCAGTACTTC
abundance: few
v_gene: TRBV5-8
j_gene: TRBJ2-7
d_gene: NA

CDR3aa: CASSPTNYSPLHF
CDR3nt: TGTGCCAGCAGTCCGACGAATTATTCACCCCTCCACTTT
abundance: NA
v_gene: TRBV27
j_gene: TRBJ1-6
d_gene: NA

CDR3aa: CACGGGGRGELFF
CDR3nt: TGTGCCTGCGGAGGGGGCGGTCGGGGGGAGCTGTTTTTT
abundance: NA
v_gene: TRBV12-3/TRBV12-4
j_gene: TRBJ2-2
d_gene: NA

CDR3aa: CASSDPGQGTYEQYF
CDR3nt: TGCGCCAGCAGCGATCCGGGACAGGGAACCTACGAGCAGTACTTC
abundance: few
v_gene: TRBV5-1
j_gene: TRBJ2-7
d_gene: TRBD1

CDR3aa: CASRPSRGTNTEAFF
CDR3nt: TGTGCCAGCAGGCCGAGTCGAGGGACGAACACTGAAGCTTTCTTT
abundance: NA
v_gene: TRBV6-1
j_gene: TRBJ1-1
d_gene: NA

CDR3aa: CASSIMALDGSGNTIYF
CDR3nt: TGTGCCAGTAGTATAATGGCTTTGGACGGCTCTGGAAACACCATATATTTT
abundance: many
v_gene: TRBV19
j_gene: TRBJ1-3
d_gene: NA

CDR3aa: CANSYGETQYF
CDR3nt: TGTGCCAACAGTTACGGCGAGACCCAGTACTTC
abundance: NA
v_gene: TRBV7-8
j_gene: TRBJ2-5
d_gene: NA

CDR3aa: CASGGLAGGWETQYF
CDR3nt: TGTGCCAGCGGGGGACTAGCGGGGGGATGGGAGACCCAGTACTTC
abundance: NA
v_gene: TRBV2
j_gene: TRBJ2-5
d_gene: TRBD2

CDR3aa: CASSWTRNTEAFF
CDR3nt: TGCGCCAGCAGCTGGACCAGGAACACTGAAGCTTTCTTT
abundance: many
v_gene: TRBV5-1
j_gene: TRBJ1-1
d_gene: NA

CDR3aa: CASSYGVGTEAFF
CDR3nt: TGTGCCAGCAGTTACGGCGTCGGGACTGAAGCTTTCTTT
abundance: few
v_gene: TRBV10-3
j_gene: TRBJ1-1
d_gene: NA

CDR3aa: CASSFAGGPWTGELFF
CDR3nt: TGTGCCAGCAGTTTTGCCGGGGGCCCATGGACCGGGGAGCTGTTTTTT
abundance: NA
v_gene: TRBV11-1
j_gene: TRBJ2-2
d_gene: NA

CDR3aa: CASPGGRPPQPQHF
CDR3nt: TGTGCCAGCCCTGGCGGGAGGCCCCCTCAGCCCCAGCATTTT
abundance: few
v_gene: TRBV11-1
j_gene: TRBJ1-5
d_gene: NA

CDR3aa: CASRPTGESYEQYF
CDR3nt: TGTGCCAGCAGGCCGACAGGGGAGAGCTACGAGCAGTACTTC
abundance: few
v_gene: TRBV2
j_gene: TRBJ2-7
d_gene: TRBD1

CDR3aa: CASTAGSPYDLRSFYF
CDR3nt: TGCGCCAGCACCGCAGGGAGCCCATACGATCTACGGAGCTTTTACTTC
abundance: NA
v_gene: TRBV4-1
j_gene: TRBJ2-5
d_gene: NA

CDR3aa: CASSQELRAQPQHF
CDR3nt: TGCGCCAGCAGCCAAGAACTCAGGGCTCAGCCCCAGCATTTT
abundance: few
v_gene: TRBV4-3
j_gene: TRBJ1-5
d_gene: NA

CDR3aa: CASKTGPDSPLHF
CDR3nt: TGTGCCAGTAAGACGGGGCCCGATTCACCCCTCCACTTT
abundance: many
v_gene: TRBV19
j_gene: TRBJ1-6
d_gene: NA

CDR3aa: CSARDSWGYEQYF
CDR3nt: TGCAGTGCTAGAGATTCGTGGGGATACGAGCAGTACTTC
abundance: few
v_gene: TRBV20-1
j_gene: TRBJ2-7
d_gene: NA

CDR3aa: CASSLEPGTTELFF
CDR3nt: TGTGCCAGCAGCTTAGAGCCCGGCACCACAGAACTGTTTTTT
abundance: NA
v_gene: TRBV11-2
j_gene: TRBJ1-4
d_gene: NA

CDR3aa: CASSLHATDRGIGETQYF
CDR3nt: TGTGCCAGCAGCCTCCATGCTACCGACAGGGGGATAGGAGAGACCCAGTACTTC
abundance: many
v_gene: TRBV25-1
j_gene: TRBJ2-5
d_gene: TRBD1

CDR3aa: CSASTGAGNTIYF
CDR3nt: TGCAGTGCTTCGACAGGAGCTGGAAACACCATATATTTT
abundance: many
v_gene: TRBV20-1
j_gene: TRBJ1-3
d_gene: NA